The text below deals with one T cell receptor (beta chain). Original methodology: Estimated nucleated cell counts came from reference gene primer amplification. The table came from immunoSEQ multiplex PCR; TCRdb's copy has only in-frame clones and leaves some out. V, J and clone size were drawn from that table, and D and trimming were deduced from the DNA. The sample gives more than 65,000 clones, approximately 88% of which show up once; 12% is in the top ten. This CDR3 is 17 amino acids long. Germline CDR1 reads MDHEN; CDR2 reads SYDVKM. The V and J ends lost 7 bases and 0 bases respectively, with 16 bases between them. The sample originates from a study of blood T cell repertoires in COVID-19. Study overall: Specimens from acute and convalescent COVID-19 originated in the United States, Italy and Spain. The cDNA or gDNA used as material had been derived from T cells, B-cell-depleted T cells, or PBMCs.

This sequence was found in a human donor in a cohort sampled during active COVID-19. The chain combines TRBV28 with TRBJ2-6; maybe TRBD1 (5 bases). Sequencing was carried out using peripheral blood. CDR3 residues: CASIRGSLFSGANVLTF. The CDR3, as DNA: TGTGCCAGCATAAGGGGCAGTCTCTTCTCTGGGGCCAACGTCCTGACTTTC.